These 17 T cell receptor beta chains were all obtained from the same sample, sequenced in a study of shared clonotypes between healthy human individuals. This table comes from immunoSEQ multiplex PCR, and its TCRdb copy is limited to in-frame clones, with some not included. Of approximately 530,000 clones in the sample, about 96% are singletons; the top ten hold 0.05% to 0.07%. The sample was naive CD4+ T cells sorted from blood. Subset meaning: CD45RA+ positively selected. The receptors come from a young woman in good health.

The chain combines TRBV28 with TRBJ2-7; D not certain. The CDR3 runs 14 residues. V gave up 6 bases and J gave up 6 bases, with 18 bases separating them. Germline V gene data show CDR1 as MDHEN and CDR2 as SYDVKM. The CDR3 nucleotides are TGTGCCAGCAGCCCCCGACGAGTATCTGCCGAGCAGTACTTC. Protein: CASSPRRVSAEQYF.

CDR3 protein: CASRTGQGKKLFF. As DNA, the CDR3 is TGTGCCAGCAGAACGGGACAGGGCAAAAAACTGTTTTTT. The chain couples TRBV28 to TRBJ1-4; TRBD1 matches 9 bases. V lost 6 bases and J lost 9; bases outside the gene matches: 5. Germline-derived CDR1 and CDR2 are MDHEN and SYDVKM. The CDR3 loop spans 13 amino acids.

The chain couples TRBV28 to TRBJ1-5; 7 nucleotides align to TRBD1. The V and J ends lost 2 bases and 12 bases, in that order; junction bases with no gene match: 4. This CDR3 contains 12 residues. In germline, CDR1 is MDHEN, CDR2 SYDVKM. CDR3 region: CASSLRRQGQHF. The CDR3 bases are TGTGCCAGCAGTTTACGGCGACAGGGCCAGCATTTT. Drawing the rest from reference TRBV28 and TRBJ1-5, the complete variable domain is DVKVTQSSRYLVKRTGEKVFLECVQDMDHENMFWYRQDPGLGLRLIYFSYDVKMKEKGDIPEGYSVSREKKERFSLILESASTNQTSMYLCASSLRRQGQHFGDGTRLSIL.

J is TRBJ2-2 and V is TRBV28; D assignment may be TRBD1 or TRBD2 (5 bases each). The CDR3 covers 13 residues. The ends were cut back, 8 bases at V and 5 bases at J, with 12 bases in the middle. Germline V CDR1 and CDR2: MDHEN, SYDVKM. The chain's CDR3 is CASLAKGTGELFF. The CDR3, as DNA: TGTGCCAGCCTAGCAAAGGGGACCGGGGAGCTGTTTTTT.

This clone appeared a single time. The CDR3 DNA sequence: TGTGCCATCAGTGAGTTCGCCCAGAGGGACGAGCAGTACTTC. This codes for CAISEFAQRDEQYF. This chain connects TRBV10-3 to TRBJ2-7; a weak D match, TRBD2 (5 bases). This CDR3 spans 14 amino acids. V was shortened by 1 base and J by 5 bases, with 12 bases between the two germline ends. Germline assignment: CDR1 ENHRY and CDR2 SYGVKD.

This chain links TRBV28 with TRBJ2-3; no reliable D call. This CDR3 comprises 12 residues. The V gene lost 5 bases and the J gene lost 6 bases, with 9 bases spanning the gap. Germline V gene lookup returns CDR1 MDHEN and CDR2 SYDVKM. The CDR3 sequence is CASSGIRDTQYF. CDR3 DNA: TGTGCCAGCAGTGGAATCAGGGATACGCAGTATTTT. The full variable domain, with the rest looked up from reference TRBV28 and TRBJ2-3, is DVKVTQSSRYLVKRTGEKVFLECVQDMDHENMFWYRQDPGLGLRLIYFSYDVKMKEKGDIPEGYSVSREKKERFSLILESASTNQTSMYLCASSGIRDTQYFGPGTRLTVL.

The J gene is TRBJ2-7, the V gene TRBV28; D is undetermined. V lost 5 bases and J 3 bases, leaving 11 bases between the germline ends. Germline V gene sequence: CDR1 MDHEN, CDR2 SYDVKM. The CDR3 totals 13 residues. CDR3: CASSVTPGYEQYF. The CDR3 DNA is TGTGCCAGCAGTGTTACCCCGGGCTACGAGCAGTACTTC.

The J gene is TRBJ1-1, the V gene TRBV28, with D possibly being TRBD1 (6 bases). The CDR3 extends over 11 amino acids. V lost 7 bases, J lost 4 bases, and 7 bases lay in between. CDR1 and CDR2 from the germline V gene are MDHEN and SYDVKM. The CDR3 coding sequence is TGTGCCAGCAAGGGGGTCACTGAAGCTTTCTTT. It specifies CASKGVTEAFF.

The chain recombines TRBV6-6 with TRBJ2-2; TRBD2 aligns across 9 bases. This CDR3 has 16 residues. Germline values: CDR1 MNHNY, CDR2 SVGAGI (reference sequence). V shed 6 bases, J shed 1 base, and the junction held 6 bases outside the gene matches. CDR3 region: CASRPASGMNTGELFF. The CDR3 region has the DNA TGTGCCAGCAGGCCCGCTAGCGGGATGAACACCGGGGAGCTGTTTTTT.

This chain joins TRBV2 and TRBJ2-7; D may be TRBD1 (5 bases). CDR3 length: 12 residues. With 7 bases removed from V and 1 base from J, the gap between germline ends came to 8 bases. Germline V gene lookup returns CDR1 SNHLY and CDR2 FYNNEI. CDR3 DNA sequence: TGTGCCAGCAACCAGGGATCCTACGAGCAGTACTTC. Its translation is CASNQGSYEQYF.

This clone was seen just once. The chain combines TRBV4-1 with TRBJ2-5; TRBD2 matches at 8 bases. The junction had 4 bases not matched to a gene; V was cut back by 3 bases and J by 4 bases. The CDR3 length is 14 residues. Germline assignment: CDR1 MGHRA and CDR2 YSYEKL. The CDR3 loop reads CASSQAGTRETQYF. For the CDR3, the DNA is TGCGCCAGCAGCCAGGCCGGGACTAGAGAGACCCAGTACTTC.

CDR3 bases: TGCGCCAGCAGTGAGTCTCGACAGCGACTGAACACTGAAGCTTTCTTT. Its translation: CASSESRQRLNTEAFF. V gene TRBV10-2 combines with J gene TRBJ1-1; tentatively, D is TRBD1 (5 bases). The germline V gene has CDR1 WSHSY and CDR2 SAAADI. V shed 0 bases and J shed 0 bases, with 11 bases lying between them. The CDR3 contains 16 residues.

The CDR3 is CASTPTRLAGVAGANVLTF. For the CDR3, the DNA is TGTGCCAGCACCCCCACCCGGTTAGCGGGAGTGGCTGGGGCCAACGTCCTGACTTTC. The chain couples TRBV28 to TRBJ2-6; 9 bases agree with TRBD2. With 7 bases clipped from V and 2 bases from J, the junction kept 15 bases outside the gene matches. Germline V CDR1 and CDR2: MDHEN, SYDVKM. This CDR3 region has 19 residues. The complete variable domain, with remaining parts taken from reference TRBV28 and TRBJ2-6, reads DVKVTQSSRYLVKRTGEKVFLECVQDMDHENMFWYRQDPGLGLRLIYFSYDVKMKEKGDIPEGYSVSREKKERFSLILESASTNQTSMYLCASTPTRLAGVAGANVLTFGAGSRLTVL.

V usage is TRBV5-8 and J usage is TRBJ2-7; no clear D gene. This CDR3 region has 14 residues. Germline CDR1 and CDR2: SGHTS and YDEGEE. Trimming left V 0 bases short and J 3 bases short, with 10 bases between. The CDR3 DNA reads as TGTGCCAGCAGCTTGGGGGTTTCCATCTACGAGCAGTACTTC. Translated, it gives CASSLGVSIYEQYF.

As concerns this clone: Other DNA sequences from this sample encode an identical CDR3 as well. The chain is built from TRBV5-1 and TRBJ2-5; 7 positions match TRBD2. The J call could be wrong; TRBJ2-7 is a better fit for the DNA end. In germline, CDR1 is SGHRS, CDR2 YFSETQ. The CDR3 contains 14 residues. The CDR3 is CASSLASGSYEQYF. The CDR3 bases are TGCGCCAGCAGCTTGGCTAGCGGCTCCTACGAGCAGTACTTC.

The rearrangement uses TRBV4-1 and TRBJ2-7, with D possibly matching TRBD2 (5 bases). The V gene's germline CDR1 is MGHRA and CDR2 YSYEKL. The V and J ends lost 0 bases and 10 bases respectively, with 16 bases between them. The CDR3 is 14 residues long. The CDR3 region has the DNA TGCGCCAGCAGCCAAGATCTGAGCGGCAATAAACAGTACTTC. Protein product: CASSQDLSGNKQYF.

This sequence joins TRBV4-2 and TRBJ2-2; 8 nucleotides line up with TRBD2. Germline lookup yields CDR1 LGHNA and CDR2 YNFKEQ. V gave up 0 bases and J gave up 0 bases; unmatched junction bases: 6. The CDR3 has 18 amino acids. CDR3 in DNA: TGTGCCAGCAGCCAAGAGGTTCCGGGACTAGCGAACACCGGGGAGCTGTTTTTT. Protein sequence: CASSQEVPGLANTGELFF.